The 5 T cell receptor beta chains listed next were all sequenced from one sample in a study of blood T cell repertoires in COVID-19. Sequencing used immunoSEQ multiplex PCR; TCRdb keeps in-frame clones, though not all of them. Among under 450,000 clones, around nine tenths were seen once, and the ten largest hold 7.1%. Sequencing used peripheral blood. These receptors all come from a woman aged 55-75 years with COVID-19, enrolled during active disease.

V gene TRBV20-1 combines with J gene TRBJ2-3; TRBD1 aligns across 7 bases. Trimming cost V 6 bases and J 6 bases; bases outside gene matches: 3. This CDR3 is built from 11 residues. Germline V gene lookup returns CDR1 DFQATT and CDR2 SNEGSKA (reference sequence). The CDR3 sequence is CSARGWDTQYF. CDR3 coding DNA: TGCAGTGCCAGGGGGTGGGATACGCAGTATTTT.

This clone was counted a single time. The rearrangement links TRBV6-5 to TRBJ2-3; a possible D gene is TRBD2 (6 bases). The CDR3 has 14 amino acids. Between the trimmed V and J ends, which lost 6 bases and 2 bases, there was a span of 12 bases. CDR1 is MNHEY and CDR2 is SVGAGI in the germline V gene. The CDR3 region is CASRPTRLTDTQYF. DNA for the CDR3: TGTGCCAGCAGACCGACTAGACTCACAGATACGCAGTATTTT.

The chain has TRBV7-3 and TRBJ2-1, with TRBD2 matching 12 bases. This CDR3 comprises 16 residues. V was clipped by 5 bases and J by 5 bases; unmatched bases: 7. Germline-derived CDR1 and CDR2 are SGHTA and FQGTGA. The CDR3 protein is CASSRQTSGGDNEQFF. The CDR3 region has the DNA TGTGCCAGCAGCCGCCAGACTAGCGGGGGTGACAATGAGCAGTTCTTC.

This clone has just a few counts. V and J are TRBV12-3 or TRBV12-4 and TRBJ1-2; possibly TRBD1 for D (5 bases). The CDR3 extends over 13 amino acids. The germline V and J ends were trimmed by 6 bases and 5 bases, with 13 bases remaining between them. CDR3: CASRIQGEYGYTF. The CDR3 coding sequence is TGTGCCAGCAGGATTCAGGGTGAATATGGCTACACCTTC.

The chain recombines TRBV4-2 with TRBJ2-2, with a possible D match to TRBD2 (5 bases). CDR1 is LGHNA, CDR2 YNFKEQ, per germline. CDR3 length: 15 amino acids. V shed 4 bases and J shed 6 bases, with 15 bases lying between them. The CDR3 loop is CASSPGVGTSGELFF. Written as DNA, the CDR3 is TGTGCCAGCAGCCCCGGGGTCGGAACGTCCGGGGAGCTGTTTTTT.